This TCR beta chain was sequenced in a study of vaccination and CD4 T cells after COVID-19 (dated by TCRdb to the early 2020s). About the investigation overall: Convalescent patients had a positive SARS-CoV-2 result on nasal swab PCR, and of these patients, several had mild disease and one had severe disease. Post-COVID blood samples were collected from convalescent patients a median of around 100 days after diagnosis, with a range of about 30 to 180 days. Post-vaccine blood samples were taken a median of about 70 days after the second vaccine dose, with a range of roughly 13 to 250 days. For stimulating the cultures, overlapping spike peptide pools were used, derived from SARS-CoV-2 as well as from the common cold coronaviruses HCoV-NL63, HCoV-OC43 and HCoV-229E. Control cultures received a CEFX viral epitope pool as the positive control, an HIV-1 Nef peptide pool as the negative control, or no peptide. In the convalescent cohort there were six males and four females, among whom were two Hispanic individuals, seven Caucasians, two Asians and one multiracial person. Participants got two doses of the Pfizer-BioNTech BNT162b2 vaccine (n=8) or two doses of the Moderna mRNA-1273 vaccine (n=2). The spike-specific CD4+ TCR repertoire was compared before and after mRNA vaccination in under 11 COVID-19 convalescent patients and a handful of infection-naive healthy vaccine recipients. Study-level results and caveats: An increase in the median number of SARS-CoV-2-reactive clonotypes from approximately 21 after infection to some 40 after vaccination was observed, but the change was not found to be significant. Among convalescent patients, a median around 83% of the SARS-CoV-2-reactive clones seen after vaccination appeared only after vaccination, which suggests priming specific to the vaccine. Nearly all vaccine-specific clones in convalescent patients (304 of 307) were mono-reactive for SARS-CoV-2 spike rather than cross-reactive with common cold coronaviruses. The study included relatively few convalescent patients and did not analyze early timepoints after natural infection.

The library was made by PCR. DNA from cultured CD4+ T cells was subjected to TCR sequencing with the Oncomine TCR Beta short-read assay at the Johns Hopkins FTIC core. Genomic DNA was extracted from the cultured CD4+ T cells with the QIAamp micro DNA kit. Oncomine TCR Beta libraries from cultured CD4+ T cells were pooled with unique dual indexes and sequenced on an Illumina iSeq 100. Processing in the source paper ran as follows. Non-productive sequences were removed, and CDR3s that did not start with C, did not end with F or W, or were shorter than 7 amino acids were discarded. Antigen-specific clonotypes were identified with the MANAFEST web application by comparing peptide-stimulated wells with reference and other culture wells. For a clone to be called positive, the clone needed an FDR below 0.05, an odds ratio above 5, and a productive frequency above 0.1% in at least two of three replicate wells. Clonotypes that were significantly expanded in both SARS-CoV-2 spike wells and at least one common cold coronavirus spike condition were defined as cross-reactive. Similarity between CDR3 sequences was evaluated in R version 3.6.1 using Levenshtein distances (stringdist) and unrooted phylogenetic trees (ape). Using fastp at Q25 and MiXCR, TCRdb reprocessed the public reads and kept productive beta chains. Entries are consolidated by CDR3 protein sequence, retaining the most common genes and DNA. The V and J calls were not made by the authors but by TCRdb's processing. This sample is represented by more than 15,000 distinct CDR3 sequences; 40% of them were singletons. The ten biggest clones cover just under 9% of the sample.

According to the study, the label for this sample's treatment or condition signals: roughly ten-day PBMC culture with coronavirus spike peptide pools or control peptides (ViraFEST assay). To expand antigen-specific T cells with peptide pools and then pick out the expanded clonotypes through TCR sequencing, the study relied on the ViraFEST assay. The positive SARS-CoV-2 PCR tests of the convalescent patients were dated from March to December 2020, before the Alpha, Beta and Delta variants emerged in the United States. Roughly 2 million PBMCs per well were cultured in IMDM with about 5% human AB serum and 8 to 10 IU/ml IL-2, plus 10 ug/ml peptide pools. On days 3 and 7, half of the culture medium was replaced with fresh IL-2-containing medium. CD4+ T cells were isolated after about nine days of culture through negative selection using the EasySep CD4+ T cell isolation kit. PBMCs were separated from whole blood using Ficoll-Paque Plus gradient centrifugation and then either used fresh or cryopreserved at -140C. Triplicate wells were generally used for each culture condition.

About this clonotype: Its antigen is not yet known. No clone much larger than this one lies a single base away; base qualities are absent.

CDR1 and CDR2 are drawn from the germline V gene: MNHEY, SVGAGI. V gives up 0 bases and J gives up 0 bases, and the segment between their germline ends measures 15 bases. The cysteine opens and the phenylalanine closes a CDR3 of 19 amino acids. Only the CDR3 region is kept as DNA, spanning 57 bases read in frame from base 1. This clonotype was sampled from a human donor who had recovered from COVID-19. The sample was CD4+ T cells from blood, cultured in vitro, taken after SARS-CoV-2 vaccination. The chain joins TRBV6-5 to TRBJ1-6; perhaps TRBD1 is the D gene, with 5 bases matching. In nucleotides, the sequence is TGTGCCAGCAGTTACTCGTTGGGCAGGGCAAGCTCCTATAATTCACCCCTCCACTTT. Its protein is CASSYSLGRASSYNSPLHF.